This entry lists 29 T cell receptor beta chains sequenced from one sample in a study of cytomegalovirus exposure and HLA in healthy donors. The primer mix had 60 Vbeta and 13 Jbeta primers. Sequencing was performed with immunoSEQ multiplex PCR; in TCRdb, only in-frame clones are kept and a portion is missing. The data contain approximately 150,000 clones, 81% of them singletons. The specimen sequenced was PBMCs. These receptors came from a man aged 50-60 years in good health and CMV-seropositive.

V usage is TRBV11-2 and J usage is TRBJ2-2; tentatively, D is TRBD2 (6 bases). Trimming left V 1 base short and J 5 bases short, with 17 bases between. CDR1 and CDR2 from the germline V gene are SGHAT and FQNNGV. The CDR3 runs to 17 residues. The chain's CDR3 is CASSLGAGTGFTGELFF. The CDR3 DNA reads as TGTGCCAGCAGCTTAGGGGCCGGGACTGGGTTTACCGGGGAGCTGTTTTTT.

This rearrangement joins TRBV28 to TRBJ1-1; possible D gene TRBD1, 5 bases. The V and J ends lost 5 bases and 0 bases respectively, with 16 bases between them. Germline lookup yields CDR1 MDHEN and CDR2 SYDVKM. This CDR3 contains 16 residues. DNA of the CDR3: TGTGCCAGCAGTGCCCCTCGACAGTTCATGAACACTGAAGCTTTCTTT. Translated: CASSAPRQFMNTEAFF.

V is TRBV6-6 and J is TRBJ1-2; maybe TRBD1 (6 bases). V lost 0 bases, J lost 3 bases, and 8 bases lay in between. The length of the CDR3 is 14 residues. In germline, CDR1 is MNHNY, CDR2 SVGAGI (reference sequence). Here the CDR3 reads CASSYSRGDYGYTF. The CDR3 nucleotides read TGTGCCAGCAGTTACTCCAGGGGTGACTATGGCTACACCTTC.

V gene TRBV7-2 combines with J gene TRBJ1-3, with D possibly TRBD1 on 5 matching bases. V lost 3 bases and J lost 0, with 12 bases in between. Germline loops: CDR1 SGHTA, CDR2 FQGNSA. This CDR3 comprises 16 residues. The CDR3 coding sequence is TGTGCCAGCAGCTTGGCCCTTGACAGCTCTGGAAACACCATATATTTT. Protein: CASSLALDSSGNTIYF.

The chain has TRBV29-1 and TRBJ2-2; TRBD2 matches at 8 bases. The J segment lost 0 bases and the V segment lost 4 bases, leaving 7 bases of the junction unmatched. The V gene's germline CDR1 is SQVTM and CDR2 ANQGSEA. The CDR3 runs to 16 residues. Here the CDR3 reads CSVVGLAGPNTGELFF. Written as DNA, the CDR3 is TGCAGCGTTGTTGGGCTAGCGGGCCCGAACACCGGGGAGCTGTTTTTT.

V and J are TRBV4-3 and TRBJ2-4; 8 nucleotides match TRBD2. V shed 6 bases and J 9 bases; nucleotides not matched to a gene: 10. This CDR3 has 14 amino acids. Germline V lookup: CDR1 LGHNA, CDR2 YSLEER. The CDR3 here is CASSIQRESGIQYF. The CDR3 nucleotides are TGCGCCAGCAGTATTCAGCGGGAGTCCGGCATTCAGTACTTC.

The V call is TRBV18, the J call TRBJ1-4, with 8 bases identical to TRBD1. The length of the CDR3 is 14 residues. Germline V gene sequence: CDR1 KGHSH, CDR2 LQKENI. The V gene end was trimmed by 3 bases and the J gene end by 4 bases; junction bases not matched to a gene: 1. The CDR3: CASSPGQVNEKLFF. DNA for the CDR3: TGTGCCAGCTCACCGGGACAGGTTAATGAAAAACTGTTTTTT.

The V and J genes are TRBV9 and TRBJ1-6, with D possibly matching TRBD1 (5 bases). This CDR3 has 14 amino acids. Germline CDR1 is SGDLS and CDR2 is YYNGEE. V lost 0 bases to trimming and J lost 10 bases, with 11 bases between them. The CDR3 region has the DNA TGTGCCAGCAGCGTAGCCGGGGGAAAATCACCCCTCCACTTT. It codes for CASSVAGGKSPLHF.

This clone was seen a few times. This sequence joins TRBV29-1 and TRBJ2-6, with D tentatively TRBD1 (5 bases). V was cut by 6 bases and J by 2 bases, with 8 bases left in between. This CDR3 comprises 13 residues. The germline gives CDR1 SQVTM, CDR2 ANQGSEA. DNA of the CDR3: TGCAGCGTGCAGGGTCCTGGGGCCAACGTCCTGACTTTC. Its translation: CSVQGPGANVLTF.

V is TRBV7-8 and J is TRBJ2-3, with 7 bases aligning to TRBD1. CDR1 is SGHVS and CDR2 is FQNEAQ in the germline V gene. The CDR3 is 15 residues long. The junction had 10 bases not matched to a gene; V was cut back by 7 bases and J by 3 bases. In nucleotides, the CDR3 is TGTGCCAGCAACCCGTACAGGGGTAGGACAGATACGCAGTATTTT. Its protein is CASNPYRGRTDTQYF.

The rearrangement uses TRBV7-6 and TRBJ1-2; TRBD1 might be the D (6 bases). From germline, CDR1 is SGHVS and CDR2 FNYEAQ. The CDR3 spans 19 residues. V lost 5 bases and J lost 0, with 25 bases in between. The CDR3 bases are TGTGCCAGCAGCGCCGTTATAGGGATGACAGGAATCACTAACTATGGCTACACCTTC. This sequence encodes CASSAVIGMTGITNYGYTF.

V is TRBV6-6 and J is TRBJ2-7; D is uncertain. CDR3 size: 12 residues. Germline-derived CDR1 and CDR2 are MNHNY and SVGAGI (reference sequence). V gave up 10 bases and J gave up 4 bases, with 14 bases separating them. In nucleotides, the CDR3 is TGTGCCACCCGGAGAGAGGCTTACGAGCAGTACTTC. Protein sequence: CATRREAYEQYF.

This clone was observed a single time. This chain joins TRBV7-8 and TRBJ2-7, with D maybe TRBD2 (6 bases). Germline V gene sequence: CDR1 SGHVS, CDR2 FQNEAQ. This CDR3 contains 14 residues. V lost 5 bases to trimming and J lost 3 bases, with 14 bases between them. This CDR3 reads CASSLRTTYYEQYF. DNA of the CDR3: TGTGCCAGCAGCCTTAGGACTACTTACTACGAGCAGTACTTC.

This rearrangement joins TRBV5-1 to TRBJ1-1; no firm D call. The CDR3 is 13 residues long. CDR1 SGHRS and CDR2 YFSETQ come from the germline V gene. Trimming stripped 4 bases from V and 1 base from J, with 8 bases between. The CDR3 sequence: CASSPTANTEAFF. The DNA for the CDR3 is TGCGCCAGCAGCCCAACAGCGAACACTGAAGCTTTCTTT.

A remark on this clone: One junction end disagrees with the germline gene, perhaps due to a read error. CDR3 in DNA: TGTGCCACCAGCAGTGGCCCCGCCGTAGTAGGGAGTCTGAACTTC. Amino acid sequence: CATSSGPAVVGSLNF. The genes are TRBV15 and TRBJ2-4; tentatively, D is TRBD2 (5 bases). Germline assignment: CDR1 LNHNV and CDR2 YYDKDF (reference sequence). The CDR3 is 15 amino acids.

The V call is TRBV5-4, the J call TRBJ2-1, with 9 bases that match TRBD1. J was trimmed by 7 bases and V by 1 base; bases with no gene match: 12. Looked up from germline, CDR1 is SGHNT and CDR2 is YYREEE (reference sequence). The CDR3 runs to 17 residues. The CDR3 DNA reads as TGTGCCAGCAGCTTGACTGTTGACAGGGGGGTTCGGAATGAGCAGTTCTTC. This encodes CASSLTVDRGVRNEQFF.

The chain joins TRBV7-9 to TRBJ1-1; D may be TRBD1 (6 bases). The CDR3 has 17 amino acids. The germline CDR1 and CDR2 sequences are SEHNR and FQNEAQ (reference sequence). Between the trimmed V and J ends, which lost 3 bases and 1 base, there was a span of 18 bases. CDR3 nucleotides: TGTGCCAGCAGCTTCTCCTTTGACCTGGGGGCGAACACTGAAGCTTTCTTT. Its protein product is CASSFSFDLGANTEAFF.

This clone has a handful of counts. This chain connects TRBV5-1 to TRBJ2-2; TRBD2 might be the D (5 bases). This CDR3 comprises 15 residues. The germline V and J ends were trimmed by 4 bases and 5 bases, with 15 bases remaining between them. Per germline, CDR1 SGHRS and CDR2 YFSETQ. The CDR3: CASSLLSSGTGELFF. The DNA for the CDR3 is TGCGCCAGCAGCCTCCTCTCCTCGGGGACCGGGGAGCTGTTTTTT.

The chain is built from TRBV6-1 and TRBJ2-1; 7 bases line up with TRBD2. Trimming at V came to 7 bases and at J to 0 bases, leaving 6 bases not matched to a gene. The CDR3 length is 15 residues. CDR1 and CDR2 (germline): MNHNS, SASEGT. In nucleotides, the CDR3 is TGTGCCAGCATAGCGGGCCGCCTCTCCTACAATGAGCAGTTCTTC. It encodes CASIAGRLSYNEQFF.

The genes are TRBV19 and TRBJ2-2; a possible D gene is TRBD1 (6 bases). Trimming removed 4 bases at V and 5 bases at J, with 8 bases between. The CDR3 runs 13 residues. Germline values: CDR1 LNHDA, CDR2 SQIVND (reference sequence). This CDR3 is CASSRQATGELFF. The DNA for the CDR3 is TGTGCCAGTAGTAGACAGGCGACCGGGGAGCTGTTTTTT.

This chain joins TRBV6-1 and TRBJ2-5; D is uncertain. CDR3 size: 10 residues. CDR1 and CDR2 (germline): MNHNS, SASEGT. Trimming pared 7 bases from V and 5 bases from J, leaving 5 bases between. The CDR3 reads CASNSETQYF. The CDR3 DNA sequence: TGTGCCAGCAATAGTGAGACCCAGTACTTC.

This clone has more than one count but fewer than ten. The chain joins TRBV2 to TRBJ1-1, with D maybe TRBD1 (5 bases). The CDR3 extends over 14 amino acids. The germline V gene has CDR1 SNHLY and CDR2 FYNNEI. V shed 7 bases and J shed 2 bases, with 14 bases lying between them. The CDR3 region is CASIRDGGNTEAFF. CDR3 in DNA: TGTGCCAGCATTAGGGACGGGGGTAACACTGAAGCTTTCTTT.

The chain employs TRBV6-1 and TRBJ1-6, with 8 positions matching TRBD1. Per the germline V gene, CDR1 is MNHNS and CDR2 is SASEGT. After removal of 5 bases from V and 6 bases from J, the junction contained 3 bases not matched to a gene. The CDR3 covers 14 residues. CDR3 region: CASSWDRSNSPLHF. In DNA, the CDR3 is TGTGCCAGCAGTTGGGACAGGTCTAATTCACCCCTCCACTTT.

The chain joins TRBV28 to TRBJ2-7; 11 nucleotides match TRBD2. The J segment lost 9 bases and the V segment lost 5 bases, leaving 9 bases of the junction unmatched. Germline CDR1 and CDR2: MDHEN and SYDVKM. The CDR3 is made up of 14 amino acids. CDR3 residues: CASSLPGLAERQYF. The DNA of the CDR3 is TGTGCCAGCAGTCTCCCGGGACTAGCGGAGCGGCAGTACTTC.

The V and J genes are TRBV9 and TRBJ2-7; D perhaps matches TRBD1 (5 bases). Between the trimmed V and J ends, which lost 3 bases and 5 bases, there was a span of 15 bases. The length of the CDR3 is 14 residues. CDR1 and CDR2 (germline): SGDLS, YYNGEE. The CDR3 loop reads CASSDDRTQDEQYF. The CDR3 DNA sequence: TGTGCCAGCAGCGACGACAGAACTCAGGACGAGCAGTACTTC.

This sequence joins TRBV6-5 and TRBJ2-7, with 7 bases identical to TRBD1. CDR1 is MNHEY and CDR2 is SVGAGI in the germline V gene. V dropped 5 bases and J dropped 6; count of bases not matched to a gene: 7. This CDR3 spans 13 amino acids. CDR3 bases: TGTGCCAGCAGTCATAACAGGGGAGTCGAGCAGTACTTC. Residues: CASSHNRGVEQYF.

This clone turned up a few times. An end of the junction differs from the germline gene, which may be a read error. This chain connects TRBV7-7 to TRBJ2-2; D gene uncertain. The CDR3 has 13 amino acids. The germline V gene has CDR1 SSHAT and CDR2 FNYEAQ (reference sequence). The CDR3 nucleotides read TGTGCTAGCAGCTTCGGGTCGACCGGGGAGCTGTTTTTT. Its protein is CASSFGSTGELFF.

The rearrangement uses TRBV15 and TRBJ1-2, with D hard to call. CDR3 size: 13 residues. Germline V gene lookup returns CDR1 LNHNV and CDR2 YYDKDF (reference sequence). Trimming removed 0 bases at V and 1 base at J, with 3 bases between. The chain's CDR3 is CATSREYNYGYTF. Here the CDR3 DNA reads TGTGCCACCAGCAGAGAATATAACTATGGCTACACCTTC.

The chain links TRBV7-6 to TRBJ1-5, with D possibly TRBD1 on 5 matching bases. The germline gives CDR1 SGHVS, CDR2 FNYEAQ. The CDR3 runs to 14 residues. V was clipped by 3 bases and J by 1 base, with 7 bases between them. The chain's CDR3 is CASSFAGSNQPQHF. CDR3 nucleotides: TGTGCCAGCAGCTTCGCAGGGAGCAATCAGCCCCAGCATTTT.